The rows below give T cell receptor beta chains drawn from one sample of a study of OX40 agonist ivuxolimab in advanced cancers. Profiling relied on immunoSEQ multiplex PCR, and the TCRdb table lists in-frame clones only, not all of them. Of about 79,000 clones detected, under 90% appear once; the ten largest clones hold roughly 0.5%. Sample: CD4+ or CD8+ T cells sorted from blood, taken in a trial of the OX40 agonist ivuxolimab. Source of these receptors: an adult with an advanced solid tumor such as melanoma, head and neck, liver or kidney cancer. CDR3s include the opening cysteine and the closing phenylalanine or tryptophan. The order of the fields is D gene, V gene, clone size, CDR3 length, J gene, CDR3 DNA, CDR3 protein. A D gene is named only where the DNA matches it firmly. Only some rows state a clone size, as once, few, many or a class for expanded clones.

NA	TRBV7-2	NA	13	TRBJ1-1	TGTGCCAGCAGCTCCACGGTGAACACTGAAGCTTTCTTT	CASSSTVNTEAFF
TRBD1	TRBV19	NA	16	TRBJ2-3	TGTGCCAGTAGTATACGGGGGACAGGCATCACAGATACGCAGTATTTT	CASSIRGTGITDTQYF
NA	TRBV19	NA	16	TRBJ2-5	TGTGCCAGTAGTATTTCGAACGGGGGCCGGGAAGAGACCCAGTACTTC	CASSISNGGREETQYF
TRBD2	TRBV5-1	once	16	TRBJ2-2	TGCGCCAGCAGCTTGCTGGCGGGAGGAAGTACCGGGGAGCTGTTTTTT	CASSLLAGGSTGELFF
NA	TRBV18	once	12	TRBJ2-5	TGTGCCAGCTCAAGTTTCCAAGAGACCCAGTACTTC	CASSSFQETQYF
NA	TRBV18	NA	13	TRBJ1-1	TGTGCCAGCTCAGCAAGACAGCCCATTGAAGCTTTCTTT	CASSARQPIEAFF
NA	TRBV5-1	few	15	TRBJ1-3	TGCGCCAGCAGATCTCAAGTAGGGACTGGAAACACCATATATTTT	CASRSQVGTGNTIYF
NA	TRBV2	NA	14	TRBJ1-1	TGTGCCAGCAGTGCTGACGGGTGGAACACTGAAGCTTTCTTT	CASSADGWNTEAFF
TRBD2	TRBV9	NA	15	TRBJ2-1	TGTGCCAGCAGCGTGAATTGGGGGGGAGACAATGAGCAGTTCTTC	CASSVNWGGDNEQFF
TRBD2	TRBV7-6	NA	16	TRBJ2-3	TGTGCCAGCAGCAATAGGACTAGCGGGGGTGTGGATACGCAGTATTTT	CASSNRTSGGVDTQYF
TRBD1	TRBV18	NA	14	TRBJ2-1	TGTGCCAGCTCACCGGGACAGGGGCGCTATGAGCAGTTCTTC	CASSPGQGRYEQFF
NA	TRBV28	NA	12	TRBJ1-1	TGTGCCAGCAGTTTCCAGAACACTGAAGCTTTCTTT	CASSFQNTEAFF
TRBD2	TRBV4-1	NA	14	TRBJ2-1	TGCGCCAGCAGTCCCGGACTAGCGGGGGGGCGGCAGTTCTTC	CASSPGLAGGRQFF
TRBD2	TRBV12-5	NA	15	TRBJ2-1	TGTGCTAGTGGCCTTACTAGCGGGGGATTTAGTGAGCAGTTCTTC	CASGLTSGGFSEQFF
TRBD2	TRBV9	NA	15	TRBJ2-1	TGTGCCAGCAGCGCGACTAGCTCCACTTTCGATGAGCAGTTCTTC	CASSATSSTFDEQFF
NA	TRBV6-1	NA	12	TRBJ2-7	TGTGCCAGCACCATTCACTCCTACGAGCAGTACTTC	CASTIHSYEQYF
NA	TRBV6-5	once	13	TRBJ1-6	TGTGCCAGCAGCCCCGACAGGTATTCACCCCTCCACTTT	CASSPDRYSPLHF
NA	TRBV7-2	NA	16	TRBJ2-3	TGTGCCAGCAGTTTCCTCAGGGATTCTAGCACAGATACGCAGTATTTT	CASSFLRDSSTDTQYF
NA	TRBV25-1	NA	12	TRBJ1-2	TGTGCCAGCAGTGAATCGGGGAAGGGCTACACCTTC	CASSESGKGYTF
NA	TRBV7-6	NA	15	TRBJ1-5	TGTGCCAGCAGCCTAGGGGGGTCTGGCAATCAGCCCCAGCATTTT	CASSLGGSGNQPQHF
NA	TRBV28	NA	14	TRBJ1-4	TGTGCCAGCAGTTTAAGGACTTTTAATGAAAAACTGTTTTTT	CASSLRTFNEKLFF
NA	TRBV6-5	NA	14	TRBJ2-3	TGTGCCAGCAGGGACAGCCTGCACACAGATACGCAGTATTTT	CASRDSLHTDTQYF
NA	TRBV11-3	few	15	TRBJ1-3	TGTGCCAGCAGCCTAGGGGAGAGCTCTGGAAACACCATATATTTT	CASSLGESSGNTIYF
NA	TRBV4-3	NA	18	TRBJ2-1	TGCGCCAGCAGCCAAGGGGCCCCCCGACAGCAAGCCTACAATGAGCAGTTCTTC	CASSQGAPRQQAYNEQFF
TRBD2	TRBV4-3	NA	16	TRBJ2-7	TGCGCCAGCAGCCAAGTAATTAGCGGGAGGTCCTACGAGCAGTACTTC	CASSQVISGRSYEQYF
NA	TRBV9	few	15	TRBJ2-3	TGTGCCAGCAGCCCCCAGAACGGACGGACAGATACGCAGTATTTT	CASSPQNGRTDTQYF
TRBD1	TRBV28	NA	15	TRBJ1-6	TGTGCCAGCAGTCCTCAGGGGGTTCCCGATTCACCCCTCCACTTT	CASSPQGVPDSPLHF
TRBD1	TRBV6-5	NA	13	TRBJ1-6	TGTGCCAGCAGTTGGGACAGCAATTCACCCCTCCACTTT	CASSWDSNSPLHF
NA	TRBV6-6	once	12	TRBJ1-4	TGTGCCAGCAGCCCCTTGGATGAAAAACTGTTTTTT	CASSPLDEKLFF
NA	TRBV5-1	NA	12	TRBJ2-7	TGCGCCAGCAGCTTGGATGGCGATGAGCAGTACTTC	CASSLDGDEQYF
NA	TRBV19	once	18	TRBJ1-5	TGTGCCAGTAGTAATGGGCAACAGATCGATAATAGCAATCAGCCCCAGCATTTT	CASSNGQQIDNSNQPQHF